This is a list of T cell receptor beta chains from one sample in a study of T-cell memory formation after mild COVID-19. TCRdb re-analysed the 5' RACE reads in MiXCR, keeping a single row per CDR3 protein. The sample includes 75,000 to 95,000 distinct CDR3 sequences, roughly an eighth seen only once; the top ten take about 26%. Input material: PBMCs or a T cell subset sorted from them (not recorded which). The source is an adult woman who had mild COVID-19 (a few samples of this study predate the infection). Cell type and time point are not known. The CDR3 runs from the conserved cysteine through the conserved F or W. A D gene is named only where the DNA matches it firmly. Some rows have no size entry. The others give once, few or many, or a class for an expanded clone.

cdr3_aa: CASSEGTASYEQYF
cdr3_nt: TGTGCCAGCAGCGAAGGGACAGCCTCCTACGAGCAGTACTTC
d_call: TRBD1
v_call: TRBV9
j_call: TRBJ2-7
clone_size: -
cdr3_length: 14

cdr3_aa: CASTMGRYEQYF
cdr3_nt: TGTGCCAGCACGATGGGACGCTACGAGCAGTACTTC
d_call: -
v_call: TRBV2
j_call: TRBJ2-7
clone_size: -
cdr3_length: 12

cdr3_aa: CASRAEDPLTYEQYF
cdr3_nt: TGCGCCAGCAGGGCGGAGGACCCACTAACCTACGAGCAGTACTTC
d_call: -
v_call: TRBV5-1
j_call: TRBJ2-7
clone_size: many
cdr3_length: 15

cdr3_aa: CSARYGRTYEQYF
cdr3_nt: TGCAGTGCTAGATATGGACGAACCTACGAGCAGTACTTC
d_call: -
v_call: TRBV20-1
j_call: TRBJ2-7
clone_size: few
cdr3_length: 13

cdr3_aa: CASSPPGGTNEKLFF
cdr3_nt: TGTGCCAGCAGCCCTCCAGGGGGAACTAATGAAAAACTGTTTTTT
d_call: TRBD1
v_call: TRBV7-9
j_call: TRBJ1-4
clone_size: few
cdr3_length: 15

cdr3_aa: CASSLGVDTQYF
cdr3_nt: TGTGCCAGCAGTCTTGGGGTGGATACGCAGTATTTT
d_call: -
v_call: TRBV12-3/TRBV12-4
j_call: TRBJ2-3
clone_size: many
cdr3_length: 12

cdr3_aa: CASSQEASGGYQETQYF
cdr3_nt: TGCGCCAGCAGCCAAGAGGCTAGCGGGGGCTACCAAGAGACCCAGTACTTC
d_call: TRBD2
v_call: TRBV4-1
j_call: TRBJ2-5
clone_size: -
cdr3_length: 17

cdr3_aa: CASTAGINTEAFF
cdr3_nt: TGTGCCAGTACGGCAGGGATAAACACTGAAGCTTTCTTT
d_call: -
v_call: TRBV13
j_call: TRBJ1-1
clone_size: few
cdr3_length: 13

cdr3_aa: CASSTLWRGANTGELFF
cdr3_nt: TGTGCCAGCAGTACTCTATGGAGAGGAGCGAACACCGGGGAGCTGTTTTTT
d_call: -
v_call: TRBV27
j_call: TRBJ2-2
clone_size: -
cdr3_length: 17

cdr3_aa: CASSPGISGYEQYF
cdr3_nt: TGTGCCAGCAGCCCGGGAATTAGCGGCTACGAGCAGTACTTC
d_call: -
v_call: TRBV7-9
j_call: TRBJ2-7
clone_size: -
cdr3_length: 14

cdr3_aa: CSVVKQGAHEQYF
cdr3_nt: TGCAGCGTTGTCAAACAGGGGGCCCACGAGCAGTACTTC
d_call: TRBD1
v_call: TRBV29-1
j_call: TRBJ2-7
clone_size: many
cdr3_length: 13

cdr3_aa: CASSRRTSGGYNEQFF
cdr3_nt: TGTGCCAGCAGCCGTCGCACTAGCGGGGGATACAATGAGCAGTTCTTC
d_call: TRBD2
v_call: TRBV3-1
j_call: TRBJ2-1
clone_size: -
cdr3_length: 16

cdr3_aa: CASSPLAGDPWGETQYF
cdr3_nt: TGTGCCAGCAGCCCACTAGCGGGGGACCCCTGGGGAGAGACCCAGTACTTC
d_call: TRBD2
v_call: TRBV12-3/TRBV12-4
j_call: TRBJ2-5
clone_size: few
cdr3_length: 17

cdr3_aa: CASSLEAGVADTQYF
cdr3_nt: TGTGCCAGCAGCTTAGAGGCGGGAGTGGCAGATACGCAGTATTTT
d_call: TRBD2
v_call: TRBV7-8
j_call: TRBJ2-3
clone_size: few
cdr3_length: 15

cdr3_aa: CASSVGGQASNEQFF
cdr3_nt: TGTGCCAGCAGCGTAGGGGGACAGGCGTCAAATGAGCAGTTCTTC
d_call: TRBD1
v_call: TRBV9
j_call: TRBJ2-1
clone_size: -
cdr3_length: 15

cdr3_aa: CASSTFLTDTQYF
cdr3_nt: TGTGCCAGCAGCACGTTCCTCACAGATACGCAGTATTTT
d_call: -
v_call: TRBV7-2
j_call: TRBJ2-3
clone_size: -
cdr3_length: 13

cdr3_aa: CSARRRDNEQFF
cdr3_nt: TGCAGTGCTCGGAGGAGGGACAATGAGCAGTTCTTC
d_call: -
v_call: TRBV20-1
j_call: TRBJ2-1
clone_size: many
cdr3_length: 12

cdr3_aa: CSAEGLSYEQYF
cdr3_nt: TGCAGTGCTGAGGGGTTATCCTACGAGCAGTACTTC
d_call: -
v_call: TRBV20-1
j_call: TRBJ2-7
clone_size: few
cdr3_length: 12

cdr3_aa: CASSSASQGTGSPYEQYF
cdr3_nt: TGTGCCAGCAGCTCCGCCTCACAAGGGACAGGGAGCCCCTACGAGCAGTACTTC
d_call: TRBD1
v_call: TRBV7-9
j_call: TRBJ2-7
clone_size: -
cdr3_length: 18

cdr3_aa: CSVEFGTGLEQYF
cdr3_nt: TGCAGCGTTGAATTTGGGACAGGGCTCGAGCAGTACTTC
d_call: TRBD1
v_call: TRBV29-1
j_call: TRBJ2-7
clone_size: few
cdr3_length: 13

cdr3_aa: CASSLTADNYQPQHF
cdr3_nt: TGTGCCAGCAGCTTAACAGCGGATAACTATCAGCCCCAGCATTTT
d_call: -
v_call: TRBV7-8
j_call: TRBJ1-5
clone_size: few
cdr3_length: 15

cdr3_aa: CASSQVTAYEQYF
cdr3_nt: TGCGCCAGCAGCCAGGTAACCGCCTACGAGCAGTACTTC
d_call: -
v_call: TRBV4-1
j_call: TRBJ2-7
clone_size: few
cdr3_length: 13

cdr3_aa: CASSYSSKQGGGTEAFF
cdr3_nt: TGTGCCAGCAGTTACTCGAGTAAGCAGGGGGGAGGAACTGAAGCTTTCTTT
d_call: TRBD1
v_call: TRBV6-5
j_call: TRBJ1-1
clone_size: few
cdr3_length: 17

cdr3_aa: CASSLEASGVGELFF
cdr3_nt: TGTGCCAGCAGCTTAGAGGCTAGCGGAGTCGGGGAGCTGTTTTTT
d_call: TRBD2
v_call: TRBV7-9
j_call: TRBJ2-2
clone_size: few
cdr3_length: 15

cdr3_aa: CASSEETGPQNNEQFF
cdr3_nt: TGTGCCAGCAGCGAAGAGACAGGGCCCCAAAACAATGAGCAGTTCTTC
d_call: TRBD1
v_call: TRBV7-8
j_call: TRBJ2-1
clone_size: many
cdr3_length: 16

cdr3_aa: CASSLESGKYF
cdr3_nt: TGTGCCAGCAGCTTGGAGTCAGGGAAGTACTTC
d_call: -
v_call: TRBV7-9
j_call: TRBJ2-5
clone_size: -
cdr3_length: 11

cdr3_aa: CASSPGSYNEQFF
cdr3_nt: TGTGCCAGCAGTCCCGGCTCCTACAATGAGCAGTTCTTC
d_call: -
v_call: TRBV12-3/TRBV12-4
j_call: TRBJ2-1
clone_size: -
cdr3_length: 13

cdr3_aa: CASSLAQHEQFF
cdr3_nt: TGTGCCAGCAGCTTAGCGCAACATGAGCAGTTCTTC
d_call: -
v_call: TRBV7-9
j_call: TRBJ2-1
clone_size: many
cdr3_length: 12

cdr3_aa: CASSFGETQYF
cdr3_nt: TGTGCCAGCAGCTTCGGAGAGACCCAGTACTTC
d_call: -
v_call: TRBV7-9
j_call: TRBJ2-5
clone_size: many
cdr3_length: 11

cdr3_aa: CASSVNPEAGVLSTDTQYF
cdr3_nt: TGTGCCAGCAGCGTAAACCCCGAGGCAGGTGTCCTGAGCACAGATACGCAGTATTTT
d_call: -
v_call: TRBV9
j_call: TRBJ2-3
clone_size: -
cdr3_length: 19

cdr3_aa: CSARLAGGPYNEQFF
cdr3_nt: TGCAGTGCTAGGCTAGCGGGAGGGCCTTACAATGAGCAGTTCTTC
d_call: TRBD2
v_call: TRBV20-1
j_call: TRBJ2-1
clone_size: -
cdr3_length: 15

cdr3_aa: CSVVAGGFYGYTF
cdr3_nt: TGCAGCGTTGTGGCAGGGGGTTTCTATGGCTACACCTTC
d_call: TRBD1
v_call: TRBV29-1
j_call: TRBJ1-2
clone_size: -
cdr3_length: 13

cdr3_aa: CASSQAGQGIGYEQYF
cdr3_nt: TGCGCCAGCAGCCAAGCCGGACAGGGCATAGGATACGAGCAGTACTTC
d_call: TRBD1
v_call: TRBV4-3
j_call: TRBJ2-7
clone_size: many
cdr3_length: 16

cdr3_aa: CASNHVRDHEQFF
cdr3_nt: TGTGCCAGCAATCACGTTAGAGACCATGAGCAGTTCTTC
d_call: -
v_call: TRBV7-9
j_call: TRBJ2-1
clone_size: -
cdr3_length: 13

cdr3_aa: CASSQIGRADNEQFF
cdr3_nt: TGTGCCAGCAGCCAGATCGGGAGGGCCGACAATGAGCAGTTCTTC
d_call: TRBD2
v_call: TRBV11-2
j_call: TRBJ2-1
clone_size: few
cdr3_length: 15

cdr3_aa: CASRLRTGQKSYEQYF
cdr3_nt: TGCGCCAGCAGACTTCGGACAGGGCAAAAATCCTACGAGCAGTACTTC
d_call: TRBD1
v_call: TRBV5-1
j_call: TRBJ2-7
clone_size: -
cdr3_length: 16

cdr3_aa: CSARDIGQRGANGYTF
cdr3_nt: TGCAGTGCTAGAGATATCGGGCAAAGGGGCGCAAATGGCTACACCTTC
d_call: -
v_call: TRBV20-1
j_call: TRBJ1-2
clone_size: -
cdr3_length: 16

cdr3_aa: CASSSSMYREAYGQYF
cdr3_nt: TGTGCCAGCAGCTCGAGTATGTACAGGGAGGCCTACGGGCAGTACTTC
d_call: -
v_call: TRBV7-2
j_call: TRBJ2-7
clone_size: -
cdr3_length: 16

cdr3_aa: CSARITSGGPLYQETQYF
cdr3_nt: TGCAGTGCTAGAATTACTAGCGGGGGGCCTTTGTACCAAGAGACCCAGTACTTC
d_call: TRBD2
v_call: TRBV20-1
j_call: TRBJ2-5
clone_size: -
cdr3_length: 18

cdr3_aa: CASSFTTGELFF
cdr3_nt: TGTGCCAGCAGCTTTACCACCGGGGAGCTGTTTTTT
d_call: -
v_call: TRBV11-2
j_call: TRBJ2-2
clone_size: few
cdr3_length: 12

cdr3_aa: CATFQGDEQYF
cdr3_nt: TGTGCCACTTTCCAGGGAGACGAGCAGTACTTC
d_call: -
v_call: TRBV19
j_call: TRBJ2-7
clone_size: few
cdr3_length: 11

cdr3_aa: CSVLDGQRNTGELFF
cdr3_nt: TGCAGCGTTTTAGACGGACAGAGGAACACCGGGGAGCTGTTTTTT
d_call: -
v_call: TRBV29-1
j_call: TRBJ2-2
clone_size: few
cdr3_length: 15

cdr3_aa: CASSYSGQTGELFF
cdr3_nt: TGTGCCAGCAGTTACTCTGGCCAGACCGGGGAGCTGTTTTTT
d_call: -
v_call: TRBV6-5
j_call: TRBJ2-2
clone_size: few
cdr3_length: 14

cdr3_aa: CASSLNRGVAEAFF
cdr3_nt: TGTGCCAGCAGCCTAAACCGGGGGGTGGCTGAAGCTTTCTTT
d_call: -
v_call: TRBV28
j_call: TRBJ1-1
clone_size: few
cdr3_length: 14

cdr3_aa: CSVEDVGHRVGEQFF
cdr3_nt: TGCAGCGTTGAAGATGTTGGCCACAGGGTGGGTGAGCAGTTCTTC
d_call: -
v_call: TRBV29-1
j_call: TRBJ2-1
clone_size: -
cdr3_length: 15

cdr3_aa: CASSFSLRYNEQFF
cdr3_nt: TGTGCCAGCAGCTTTTCGTTACGGTACAATGAGCAGTTCTTC
d_call: -
v_call: TRBV7-9
j_call: TRBJ2-1
clone_size: -
cdr3_length: 14

cdr3_aa: CASIVPGTGVGEAFF
cdr3_nt: TGTGCCAGTATAGTACCCGGGACAGGGGTCGGTGAAGCTTTCTTT
d_call: TRBD1
v_call: TRBV19
j_call: TRBJ1-1
clone_size: -
cdr3_length: 15

cdr3_aa: CASSAMAGTSGGQSYNEQFF
cdr3_nt: TGTGCCAGCAGCGCTATGGCCGGGACTAGCGGGGGCCAGTCCTACAATGAGCAGTTCTTC
d_call: TRBD2
v_call: TRBV7-9
j_call: TRBJ2-1
clone_size: few
cdr3_length: 20

cdr3_aa: CASSSVWTSGMGETQYF
cdr3_nt: TGTGCCAGCAGCTCCGTATGGACTAGCGGGATGGGGGAGACCCAGTACTTC
d_call: TRBD2
v_call: TRBV5-6
j_call: TRBJ2-5
clone_size: -
cdr3_length: 17

cdr3_aa: CASSPGPRRYGYTF
cdr3_nt: TGTGCCAGCAGCCCGGGACCGCGCCGCTATGGCTACACCTTC
d_call: -
v_call: TRBV7-9
j_call: TRBJ1-2
clone_size: -
cdr3_length: 14

cdr3_aa: CAWSETSGNYNEQFF
cdr3_nt: TGTGCCTGGAGTGAGACTAGCGGAAACTACAATGAGCAGTTCTTC
d_call: TRBD2
v_call: TRBV30
j_call: TRBJ2-1
clone_size: once
cdr3_length: 15